Presented here are 26 T cell receptor beta chains from one specimen sequenced in a study of cytomegalovirus exposure and HLA in healthy donors. PCR used 60 Vbeta primers and 13 Jbeta primers. The repertoire was sequenced with immunoSEQ multiplex PCR; TCRdb's copy has only in-frame clones and lacks some. The table shows roughly 60,000 clones, with 70% occurring only once. Sequenced sample: PBMCs. The receptors were sampled from a woman aged 60-75 years in good health and CMV-seropositive.

The V gene is TRBV9, the J gene TRBJ2-2, with 7 nucleotides matching TRBD2. The CDR3 extends over 17 amino acids. J lost 1 base, V lost 2 bases, and 8 bases had no gene match. The germline V gene has CDR1 SGDLS and CDR2 YYNGEE. As DNA, the CDR3 is TGTGCCAGCAGCGTTTGGTTGGGAGGGCTGAACACCGGGGAGCTGTTTTTT. It yields the protein CASSVWLGGLNTGELFF.

This clone was recorded a few times. The chain links TRBV10-2 to TRBJ1-4; TRBD1 agrees at 7 bases. There are 15 residues in the CDR3. Germline trimming cut 2 bases from V and 6 bases from J; bases unmatched to any gene: 6. Germline CDR1 is WSHSY and CDR2 is SAAADI. CDR3: CASSENYGTDEKLFF. Written as DNA, the CDR3 is TGCGCCAGCAGTGAGAACTATGGGACAGATGAAAAACTGTTTTTT.

The chain joins TRBV29-1 to TRBJ2-7; D possibly corresponds to TRBD1 (5 bases). CDR1 is SQVTM and CDR2 is ANQGSEA in the germline V gene. The CDR3 contains 12 residues. V lost 6 bases and J 1 base, leaving 10 bases between the germline ends. CDR3 residues: CSVEDNSYEQYF. In nucleotides, the CDR3 is TGCAGCGTCGAGGACAATTCCTACGAGCAGTACTTC.

The chain links TRBV5-1 to TRBJ2-7, with D perhaps matching TRBD1 (5 bases). This CDR3 has 13 residues. Trimming took off 0 bases at V and 2 bases at J, with 6 bases between the two ends. In germline, CDR1 is SGHRS, CDR2 YFSETQ. CDR3 protein: CASSLETAYEQYF. The CDR3 nucleotides read TGCGCCAGCAGCTTGGAGACAGCCTACGAGCAGTACTTC.

The rearrangement joins TRBV5-6 to TRBJ2-7; 7 positions match TRBD1. The CDR3 has 15 amino acids. CDR1 is SGHDT, CDR2 YYEEEE, per germline. After removal of 3 bases from V and 6 bases from J, the junction contained 12 bases not matched to a gene. For the CDR3, the DNA is TGTGCCAGCAGCTATACCGGGACAGCCGGGGTCGAGCAGTACTTC. As protein: CASSYTGTAGVEQYF.

Only a few counts were recorded for this clone. The chain combines TRBV27 with TRBJ1-5; possibly TRBD1 for D (6 bases). CDR1 MNHEY and CDR2 SMNVEV come from the germline V gene (reference sequence). Trimming cost V 5 bases and J 7 bases, with 12 bases left between them. This CDR3 is built from 13 residues. As DNA, the CDR3 is TGTGCCAGCAGTGTCGTCAGGGGACAGCCCCAGCATTTT. This gives the protein CASSVVRGQPQHF.

The chain links TRBV6-1 to TRBJ1-2; D is perhaps TRBD1 (6 bases). Trimming removed 0 bases at V and 5 bases at J, with 13 bases between. This CDR3 comprises 15 residues. CDR1 MNHNS and CDR2 SASEGT come from the germline V gene. CDR3 DNA sequence: TGTGCCAGCAGTGAAGCGCAGGGGATAGGATATGGCTACACCTTC. Amino acid sequence: CASSEAQGIGYGYTF.

This clone was seen a handful of times. The chain joins TRBV19 to TRBJ1-5, with 9 bases fitting TRBD1. CDR1 and CDR2 from the germline V gene are LNHDA and SQIVND (reference sequence). Germline trimming cut 2 bases from V and 2 bases from J; bases unmatched to any gene: 10. The CDR3 runs 18 residues. This CDR3 reads CASSINRGTGSGNQPQHF. DNA for the CDR3: TGTGCCAGTAGTATAAATCGGGGGACAGGGTCGGGCAATCAGCCCCAGCATTTT.

A single count supports this clone. CDR3 sequence (DNA): TGTGCCAGCAGCCCCAGGGGACAGGGGGCCGCGCGCTCCTACAATGAGCAGTTCTTC. Translation gives CASSPRGQGAARSYNEQFF. The rearrangement links TRBV7-9 to TRBJ2-1, with 12 nucleotides matching TRBD1. The V gene's germline CDR1 is SEHNR and CDR2 FQNEAQ (reference sequence). J lost 0 bases, V lost 5 bases, and 11 bases had no gene match. This CDR3 has 19 amino acids. The variable domain in full, completed from reference TRBV7-9 and TRBJ2-1, reads DTGVSQNPRHKITKRGQNVTFRCDPISEHNRLYWYRQTLGQGPEFLTYFQNEAQLEKSRLLSDRFSAERPKGSFSTLEIQRTEQGDSAMYLCASSPRGQGAARSYNEQFFGPGTRLTVL.

The chain employs TRBV6-6 and TRBJ1-1, with 7 bases fitting TRBD1. The CDR3 sequence is 15 residues long. V trimming: 5 bases; J trimming: 5 bases; junction bases outside the gene matches: 11. The V gene's germline CDR1 is MNHNY and CDR2 SVGAGI (reference sequence). DNA for the CDR3: TGTGCCAGCAGTCCGAGGGACAGCCGAGCGACTGAAGCTTTCTTT. Translation gives CASSPRDSRATEAFF.

V usage is TRBV7-2 and J usage is TRBJ1-1; TRBD1 might be the D (6 bases). This CDR3 has 15 amino acids. Per germline, CDR1 SGHTA and CDR2 FQGNSA. Trimming removed 0 bases from V and 6 bases from J, with 14 bases in between. CDR3 residues: CASSLALRDKAEAFF. For the CDR3, the DNA is TGTGCCAGCAGCTTAGCGTTGAGGGACAAGGCTGAAGCTTTCTTT.

The V call is TRBV18, the J call TRBJ1-3, with D tentatively TRBD1 (6 bases). This CDR3 is 15 amino acids long. The germline V gene encodes CDR1 KGHSH and CDR2 LQKENI. The ends were cut back, 3 bases at V and 0 bases at J, with 9 bases in the middle. The CDR3 here is CASSPGQFSGNTIYF. DNA for the CDR3: TGTGCCAGCTCACCCGGACAGTTCTCTGGAAACACCATATATTTT.

This chain links TRBV11-2 with TRBJ2-7; weak D call: TRBD2 (6 bases). The CDR3 is 12 amino acids. Germline V gene sequence: CDR1 SGHAT, CDR2 FQNNGV. Between the trimmed V and J ends, which lost 8 bases and 3 bases, there was a span of 11 bases. The CDR3 nucleotides are TGTGCCAGCTCGGGAGCGGGCTACGAGCAGTACTTC. Protein: CASSGAGYEQYF.

This chain connects TRBV28 to TRBJ1-1; D ambiguous. The V and J ends lost 5 bases and 1 base respectively, with 17 bases between them. CDR3 length equals 16 residues. Germline V lookup: CDR1 MDHEN, CDR2 SYDVKM. As DNA, the CDR3 is TGTGCCAGCAGTAGCGTTGCAGCGACGGGGAACACTGAAGCTTTCTTT. It codes for CASSSVAATGNTEAFF. Full variable domain (remainder filled in from reference TRBV28 and TRBJ1-1): DVKVTQSSRYLVKRTGEKVFLECVQDMDHENMFWYRQDPGLGLRLIYFSYDVKMKEKGDIPEGYSVSREKKERFSLILESASTNQTSMYLCASSSVAATGNTEAFFGQGTRLTVV.

In this sample, this clone turned up once. The chain couples TRBV5-4 to TRBJ2-2; D perhaps matches TRBD2 (5 bases). The CDR3 has 14 residues. CDR1 and CDR2 from the germline V gene are SGHNT and YYREEE (reference sequence). V lost 4 bases and J lost 0, with 7 bases in between. The CDR3 DNA is TGTGCCAGCAGCCCCGGGACGAACACCGGGGAGCTGTTTTTT. It codes for CASSPGTNTGELFF.

A single count supports this clone. J is TRBJ1-5 and V is TRBV6-4, with D perhaps matching TRBD1 (5 bases). Germline V gene data show CDR1 as MRHNA and CDR2 as SNTAGT. Trimming stripped 6 bases from V and 5 bases from J, with 17 bases between. The CDR3 totals 15 residues. As DNA, the CDR3 is TGTGCCAGCAGCCTAGGGACGGACTACTATCAGCCCCAGCATTTT. Its translation: CASSLGTDYYQPQHF.

The rearrangement uses TRBV5-6 and TRBJ2-7; 7 bases line up with TRBD2. The CDR3 loop spans 12 amino acids. V lost 6 bases and J lost 3; bases outside the gene matches: 3. Germline CDR1 reads SGHDT; CDR2 reads YYEEEE. CDR3 DNA: TGTGCCAGCACGGGACTAAACTACGAGCAGTACTTC. This codes for CASTGLNYEQYF.

The chain has TRBV19 and TRBJ1-1; weak D call: TRBD1 (6 bases). CDR1 is LNHDA and CDR2 is SQIVND in the germline V gene (reference sequence). The V end lost 6 bases, the J end lost 7 bases, and 15 bases lay between the germline ends. This CDR3 contains 13 residues. CDR3 DNA: TGTGCCAGTAGCGGACAGATAAAGGGTGAAGCTTTCTTT. The encoded protein is CASSGQIKGEAFF. Combining the CDR3 with reference TRBV19 and TRBJ1-1 gives the whole variable domain DGGITQSPKYLFRKEGQNVTLSCEQNLNHDAMYWYRQDPGQGLRLIYYSQIVNDFQKGDIAEGYSVSREKKESFPLTVTSAQKNPTAFYLCASSGQIKGEAFFGQGTRLTVV.

This chain uses TRBV11-2 with TRBJ2-7, with 7 bases lining up with TRBD1. V dropped 1 base and J dropped 3; count of bases not matched to a gene: 6. The germline CDR1 and CDR2 sequences are SGHAT and FQNNGV. CDR3 length: 15 amino acids. The DNA for the CDR3 is TGTGCCAGCAGCTTAGCCCCGGGACAGAACTACGAGCAGTACTTC. It encodes CASSLAPGQNYEQYF.

The gene calls are TRBV7-9 and TRBJ2-1; 15 nucleotides match TRBD2. V was clipped by 5 bases and J by 6 bases; unmatched bases: 2. From germline, CDR1 is SEHNR and CDR2 FQNEAQ (reference sequence). CDR3 size: 15 residues. For the CDR3, the DNA is TGTGCCAGCAGCGGACTAGCGGGGGGGCTCAATGAGCAGTTCTTC. As protein: CASSGLAGGLNEQFF.

This sequence joins TRBV19 and TRBJ2-3; 10 nucleotides match TRBD2. The CDR3 is 15 residues long. The germline V gene has CDR1 LNHDA and CDR2 SQIVND (reference sequence). After removal of 6 bases from V and 2 bases from J, the junction contained 5 bases not matched to a gene. The CDR3 DNA reads TGTGCCAGTAGACCTAGCGGGGGCGTCACAGATACGCAGTATTTT. Its translation is CASRPSGGVTDTQYF.

The chain employs TRBV18 and TRBJ2-5; possibly TRBD1 for D (6 bases). There are 14 residues in the CDR3. V was shortened by 4 bases and J by 2 bases, with 11 bases between the two germline ends. Germline V gene data show CDR1 as KGHSH and CDR2 as LQKENI. Written as DNA, the CDR3 is TGTGCCAGCTCACGGACAGATTCGCAAGAGACCCAGTACTTC. Translating it yields CASSRTDSQETQYF.

The chain employs TRBV13 and TRBJ2-2; 7 bases map to TRBD1. Trimming at V came to 4 bases and at J to 2 bases, leaving 19 bases not matched to a gene. This CDR3 is built from 20 residues. Germline-derived CDR1 and CDR2 are PRHDT and FYEKMQ (reference sequence). The CDR3 DNA is TGTGCCAGCAGCTCGACGACGTACAAACTAGGACAGGTCAACACCGGGGAGCTGTTTTTT. This codes for CASSSTTYKLGQVNTGELFF.

This rearrangement joins TRBV2 to TRBJ2-1, with 9 bases lining up with TRBD2. CDR3 size: 15 residues. Germline trimming cut 5 bases from V and 8 bases from J; bases unmatched to any gene: 10. Germline-derived CDR1 and CDR2 are SNHLY and FYNNEI. The CDR3 protein is CASSPTSGWGDEQFF. The CDR3 DNA reads TGTGCCAGCAGTCCAACTAGCGGGTGGGGGGATGAGCAGTTCTTC.

The chain combines TRBV6-4 with TRBJ1-1; D is unresolved. V lost 4 bases and J lost 5, with 11 bases in between. Germline CDR1 reads MRHNA; CDR2 reads SNTAGT. This CDR3 comprises 13 residues. The CDR3 sequence is CASSGQEGTEAFF. The CDR3 DNA reads as TGTGCCAGCAGTGGCCAGGAGGGAACTGAAGCTTTCTTT.

In the case of this clone: The same CDR3 arises from other DNA sequences in this sample as well. The V call is TRBV5-6, the J call TRBJ2-5; no reliable D call. V was trimmed by 0 bases and J by 2 bases, leaving 5 bases between them. This CDR3 is 13 amino acids long. Germline lookup yields CDR1 SGHDT and CDR2 YYEEEE. In DNA form, the CDR3 reads TGTGCCAGCAGCTTGGACAGACAAGAGACCCAGTACTTC. Amino acids: CASSLDRQETQYF. The full variable domain, its missing parts supplied by reference TRBV5-6 and TRBJ2-5, is DAGVTQSPTHLIKTRGQQVTLRCSPKSGHDTVSWYQQALGQGPQFIFQYYEEEERQRGNFPDRFSGHQFPNYSSELNVNALLLGDSALYLCASSLDRQETQYFGPGTRLLVL.